This TCR beta chain was found in a study of blood T cell repertoires in COVID-19. Study information: Specimens from acute and convalescent COVID-19 originated in the United States, Italy and Spain. Sample material is recorded as cDNA or gDNA derived from T cells, B-cell-depleted T cells, or PBMCs.

Per the original methods: Amplification of reference gene primers provided the estimated nucleated cell counts. Clones were read by immunoSEQ multiplex PCR, and TCRdb kept only the in-frame ones, dropping some. V, J and clone size were drawn from that table, and D and trimming were deduced from the DNA. Here the sample spans hundreds of thousands of clones, 75% to 90% being singletons. The material sequenced was peripheral blood. The TCR originated in a man aged 35-49 years with acute or convalescent COVID-19.

The CDR3 sequence is CASSLIRADEQFF. The CDR3, as DNA: TGTGCCAGCAGCTTAATCAGGGCAGATGAGCAGTTCTTC. The chain employs TRBV7-3 and TRBJ2-1; a weak D match, TRBD1 (5 bases). The CDR3 extends over 13 amino acids. Germline values: CDR1 SGHTA, CDR2 FQGTGA. Trimming pared 1 base from V and 8 bases from J, leaving 9 bases between.